One and the same sample provided the 25 T cell receptor beta chains below, sequenced in a study of regulatory T cells in long-lasting Graves disease. Arm-PCR of CDR3 regions and iRepertoire HTBI primers were used to build TCR beta libraries. Each CDR3 protein gets one entry after TCRdb re-called the multiplex PCR reads with MiXCR. The sample holds around 400,000 distinct CDR3 sequences, less than 25% seen once. Regarding time point: persistent/refractory GD, antithyroid drugs over 5 years with positive TRAb. Making the TCR library involved RNA that had been extracted from PBMCs. The sample consisted of peripheral blood mononuclear cells (PBMCs), taken when the disease was refractory, from a patient treated with antithyroid drugs. The receptors were sampled from a female donor with Graves disease.

The J gene is TRBJ1-3, the V gene TRBV6-1; D call uncertain. CDR3 length: 15 amino acids. The V and J ends lost 3 bases and 1 base respectively, with 10 bases between them. Germline V gives CDR1 MNHNS, CDR2 SASEGT. The CDR3 DNA sequence: TGTGCCAGCAGTGAGCAACAGTTGTCTGGAAACACCATATATTTT. Residues: CASSEQQLSGNTIYF.

There are many counts of this clonotype. The genes are TRBV6-1 and TRBJ1-2; 10 bases are shared with TRBD1. There are 16 residues in the CDR3. Unmatched junction bases numbered 7, after V lost 6 bases and J lost 0 bases. Germline CDR1 MNHNS, CDR2 SASEGT. The CDR3 spells CASRFRQGAPNYGYTF. CDR3 nucleotide sequence: TGTGCCAGCAGATTCCGACAGGGGGCTCCTAACTATGGCTACACCTTC.

This clonotype was seen repeatedly, ten times or more. J is TRBJ1-1 and V is TRBV2; no clear D. The germline V gene has CDR1 SNHLY and CDR2 FYNNEI. The ends were cut back, 7 bases at V and 2 bases at J, with 14 bases in the middle. The CDR3 consists of 14 residues. DNA for the CDR3: TGTGCCAGCACCGTCCGGACGTTTAACACTGAAGCTTTCTTT. This translates into CASTVRTFNTEAFF.

This clonotype was recorded many times. The V and J genes are TRBV11-1 and TRBJ2-5, with a tentative D call TRBD2 (5 bases). CDR1 and CDR2 (germline): SGHAT, FQDESV (reference sequence). CDR3 size: 14 residues. V was trimmed by 1 base and J by 4 bases, leaving 10 bases between them. The CDR3 here is CASSLGYGIETQYF. CDR3 coding DNA: TGTGCCAGCAGCTTAGGGTACGGGATAGAGACCCAGTACTTC.

The chain has TRBV29-1 and TRBJ2-6, with a weak D call TRBD1 (5 bases). Trimming left V 3 bases short and J 0 bases short, with 15 bases between. The CDR3 contains 17 residues. Per the germline V gene, CDR1 is SQVTM and CDR2 is ANQGSEA. This CDR3 reads CSVEETVDSSGANVLTF. The DNA for the CDR3 is TGCAGCGTTGAGGAGACAGTCGATTCCTCTGGGGCCAACGTCCTGACTTTC.

For this clonotype: A much larger clonotype is one base distant, so this may be a read error. CDR3 loop: CASSSEGYTGAFF. CDR3 sequence (DNA): TGTGCCAGCAGCAGCGAGGGGTACACTGGAGCTTTCTTT. The rearrangement links TRBV12-3 or TRBV12-4 to TRBJ1-1; tentative D call: TRBD1 (5 bases). There are 13 residues in the CDR3.

The chain links TRBV14 to TRBJ1-1, with D unclear. The germline gives CDR1 SGHDN, CDR2 FVKESK. The V end lost 3 bases, the J end lost 1 base, and 12 bases lay between the germline ends. The CDR3 consists of 15 residues. CDR3 nucleotides: TGTGCCAGCAGCCACCGTCGGGGTACGAACACTGAAGCTTTCTTT. This gives the protein CASSHRRGTNTEAFF.

This clonotype was counted at least ten times. The genes are TRBV27 and TRBJ2-7; 11 bases are a match to TRBD2. The CDR3 length is 16 residues. Trimming cost V 0 bases and J 3 bases; bases outside gene matches: 4. CDR1 is MNHEY, CDR2 SMNVEV, per germline (reference sequence). CDR3 protein: CASSLSASGRFYEQYF. As DNA, the CDR3 is TGTGCCAGCAGTTTATCGGCTAGCGGGAGGTTCTACGAGCAGTACTTC.

This clonotype turned up a few times. The chain combines TRBV5-1 with TRBJ2-3, with D maybe TRBD2 (6 bases). The CDR3 contains 14 residues. Germline values: CDR1 SGHRS, CDR2 YFSETQ. V lost 4 bases, J lost 5 bases, and 14 bases lay in between. The CDR3 sequence: CASSKVLGGDTQYF. The CDR3 DNA sequence: TGCGCCAGCAGCAAGGTGCTGGGGGGAGATACGCAGTATTTT.

This clonotype has a count of ten or more. The V gene is TRBV28, the J gene TRBJ2-7, with 10 nucleotides matching TRBD2. Germline trimming cut 3 bases from V and 3 bases from J; bases unmatched to any gene: 11. This CDR3 is built from 17 residues. CDR1 and CDR2 (germline): MDHEN, SYDVKM. The CDR3 DNA is TGTGCCAGCAGTTTCGGGGGAATAGCGGGAGGTGGCTACGAGCAGTACTTC. Translating gives CASSFGGIAGGGYEQYF.

This clonotype was seen ten or more times. This rearrangement joins TRBV11-2 to TRBJ2-5; 8 bases align to TRBD2. V lost 4 bases and J lost 5; bases outside the gene matches: 9. CDR1 and CDR2 from the germline V gene are SGHAT and FQNNGV. This CDR3 region has 15 residues. The CDR3 sequence: CASSSGTREAETQYF. The CDR3 nucleotides are TGTGCCAGCAGCTCCGGGACTAGGGAGGCGGAGACCCAGTACTTC.

The chain recombines TRBV9 with TRBJ1-4, with D hard to call. The V end was cut by 3 bases, the J end by 7 bases, with 10 bases between. Germline V gene data show CDR1 as SGDLS and CDR2 as YYNGEE. The CDR3 sequence is 13 residues long. The CDR3 DNA follows: TGTGCCAGCAGCGAGGGAGTTGGTGAAAAACTGTTTTTT. It yields the protein CASSEGVGEKLFF.

The rearrangement joins TRBV2 to TRBJ2-1, with 7 bases lining up with TRBD2. Germline CDR1 is SNHLY and CDR2 is FYNNEI. This CDR3 comprises 15 residues. Unmatched junction bases numbered 12, after V lost 8 bases and J lost 5 bases. This chain's CDR3 is CASPGRASGDNEQFF. CDR3 DNA: TGTGCCAGCCCGGGTCGGGCTAGCGGTGACAATGAGCAGTTCTTC.

Ten or more counts support this clonotype. V usage is TRBV7-2 and J usage is TRBJ1-1; TRBD1 aligns across 7 bases. V lost 7 bases, J lost 0 bases, and 17 bases stayed unmatched. Germline V gene lookup returns CDR1 SGHTA and CDR2 FQGNSA. The CDR3 has 18 residues. CDR3 coding DNA: TGTGCCAGCAACAGGGGACCCAGACGTAACCCGATGAACACTGAAGCTTTCTTT. As protein: CASNRGPRRNPMNTEAFF.

This clonotype was counted between two and nine times. The chain recombines TRBV29-1 with TRBJ2-7; TRBD1 matches at 8 bases. Germline assignment: CDR1 SQVTM and CDR2 ANQGSEA. V dropped 5 bases and J dropped 4; count of bases not matched to a gene: 7. The CDR3 sequence is 13 residues long. In DNA form, the CDR3 reads TGCAGCGTTTCCACAGGGGGTGGGTACGAGCAGTACTTC. It codes for CSVSTGGGYEQYF.

Ten or more counts support this clonotype. The chain is built from TRBV20-1 and TRBJ1-4; D gene uncertain. Germline loops: CDR1 DFQATT, CDR2 SNEGSKA (reference sequence). The CDR3 runs 15 residues. The V end was cut by 3 bases, the J end by 8 bases, with 19 bases between. DNA of the CDR3: TGCAGTGCTAGGGTAGGCGTATGGACCGGAGAAAAACTGTTTTTT. Encoded protein: CSARVGVWTGEKLFF.

This clonotype was observed at least ten times. The gene calls are TRBV28 and TRBJ1-2; D remains unclear. With 7 bases removed from V and 0 bases from J, the gap between germline ends came to 15 bases. The CDR3 extends over 15 amino acids. From germline, CDR1 is MDHEN and CDR2 SYDVKM. The CDR3 DNA is TGTGCCAGCAAGGTGGGCAGGATGGCTAACTATGGCTACACCTTC. Amino acids: CASKVGRMANYGYTF.

This clonotype occurred a few times. The chain is built from TRBV29-1 and TRBJ2-6; no definite D call. The CDR3 extends over 15 amino acids. From germline, CDR1 is SQVTM and CDR2 ANQGSEA. V was cut by 6 bases and J by 0 bases, with 12 bases left in between. Here the CDR3 reads CSVRTRNSGANVLTF. The CDR3 DNA follows: TGCAGCGTCCGCACCAGGAACTCTGGGGCCAACGTCCTGACTTTC.

This clonotype was seen many times. The chain combines TRBV28 with TRBJ1-2; D remains unclear. This CDR3 region has 13 residues. V was clipped by 6 bases and J by 0 bases, with 8 bases between them. Germline CDR1 MDHEN, CDR2 SYDVKM. The CDR3 here is CASSELTNYGYTF. As DNA, the CDR3 is TGTGCCAGCAGCGAACTTACTAACTATGGCTACACCTTC.

The chain uses TRBV6-1 and TRBJ1-5; D unresolved. The CDR3 covers 15 residues. V was shortened by 6 bases and J by 5 bases, with 17 bases between the two germline ends. The germline CDR1 and CDR2 sequences are MNHNS and SASEGT. In DNA, the CDR3 is TGTGCCAGCAGCAAGGGTGAGGGAAATTATCAGCCCCAGCATTTT. It specifies CASSKGEGNYQPQHF.

There are many counts of this clonotype. V gene TRBV6-1 combines with J gene TRBJ2-5; tentatively, D is TRBD2 (5 bases). Trimming removed 6 bases from V and 3 bases from J, with 8 bases in between. Per the germline V gene, CDR1 is MNHNS and CDR2 is SASEGT. The CDR3 loop spans 12 amino acids. The CDR3 DNA reads TGTGCCAGCAGGGCGGAGGAAGAGACCCAGTACTTC. Residues: CASRAEEETQYF.

This clonotype was observed many times. The V and J genes are TRBV3-1 and TRBJ1-1; D is possibly TRBD1 (6 bases). From germline, CDR1 is LGHDT and CDR2 YNNKEL (reference sequence). This CDR3 is 14 amino acids long. The V end was cut by 4 bases, the J end by 6 bases, with 15 bases between. This CDR3 reads CASSPTDRFSEAFF. DNA for the CDR3: TGTGCCAGCAGCCCCACTGACAGGTTCTCTGAAGCTTTCTTT.

The sample holds many counts of this clonotype. As DNA, the CDR3 is TGTGCCAGCAGCGAGGACAGGGGGCGCATCTACGAGCAGTACTTC. It codes for CASSEDRGRIYEQYF. V is TRBV7-8 and J is TRBJ2-7, with TRBD1 matching 11 bases. CDR1 and CDR2 from the germline V gene are SGHVS and FQNEAQ. J gave up 3 bases and V 5 bases, and 6 bases lay outside the gene matches. The CDR3 spans 15 residues. The entire variable domain, with the rest obtained from reference TRBV7-8 and TRBJ2-7, is as follows: GAGVSQSPRYKVAKRGQDVALRCDPISGHVSLFWYQQALGQGPEFLTYFQNEAQLDKSGLPSDRFFAERPEGSVSTLKIQRTQQEDSAVYLCASSEDRGRIYEQYFGPGTRLTVT.

The CDR3 nucleotides are TGTGCCATCAGTGAGACGAACACTGAAGCTTTCTTT. The encoded protein is CAISETNTEAFF. V gene TRBV10-3 combines with J gene TRBJ1-1; D is ambiguous. This CDR3 has 12 amino acids. V gave up 2 bases and J gave up 1 base, with 2 bases separating them. From germline, CDR1 is ENHRY and CDR2 SYGVKD.

In its sample, this clonotype was seen a few times. The chain joins TRBV7-2 to TRBJ2-3; TRBD1 matches 10 bases. The CDR3 contains 14 residues. Per the germline V gene, CDR1 is SGHTA and CDR2 is FQGNSA. The junction had 7 bases not matched to a gene; V was cut back by 6 bases and J by 7 bases. The CDR3 DNA reads TGTGCCAGCAGAACAGACAGGGGGCAAAATACGCAGTATTTT. Translating gives CASRTDRGQNTQYF. The full variable domain, rest sourced from reference TRBV7-2 and TRBJ2-3, is GAGVSQSPSNKVTEKGKDVELRCDPISGHTALYWYRQSLGQGLEFLIYFQGNSAPDKSGLPSDRFSAERTGGSVSTLTIQRTQQEDSAVYLCASRTDRGQNTQYFGPGTRLTVL.